This T cell receptor beta chain was found in a study of identical twins. TCRdb independently ran MiXCR on the 5' RACE reads; one entry per CDR3 protein. The table shows nearly 650,000 distinct CDR3 sequences, with under 8.5% occurring only once. This clonotype was picked up many times. Only healthy Caucasians were included as donors. Germline CDR1 is SGHTA and CDR2 is FQGNSA. J gave up 4 bases and V 5 bases, and 7 bases lay outside the gene matches. The CDR3 is made up of 15 amino acids. These data also formed part of another study, on yellow fever vaccine responses in identical twins. From that report: Twins' vaccine T cell responses were reported to seem partly convergent and partly personalized.

The sequence came from a woman younger than 35 in good health. J is TRBJ2-2 and V is TRBV7-2, with TRBD1 matching 7 bases. Sequencing used PBMCs. CDR3 region: CASSPRTGSTGELFF. Here the CDR3 DNA reads TGTGCCAGCAGCCCGAGGACAGGTTCCACCGGGGAGCTGTTTTTT. The full variable domain, its missing parts supplied by reference TRBV7-2 and TRBJ2-2, is GAGVSQSPSNKVTEKGKDVELRCDPISGHTALYWYRQSLGQGLEFLIYFQGNSAPDKSGLPSDRFSAERTGGSVSTLTIQRTQQEDSAVYLCASSPRTGSTGELFFGEGSRLTVL.